Listed below are T cell receptor beta chains from one sample, sequenced in a study of early stage breast cancer tumors. Sequenced by immunoSEQ multiplex PCR; TCRdb stores in-frame clones only, minus some. This table has just over 70,000 clones, roughly three quarters appearing once. The specimen sequenced was blood. The origin of the receptors is a person in their 60s with breast cancer. CDR3s include the opening cysteine and the closing phenylalanine or tryptophan. Each record gives: clone size, D gene, V gene, J gene, CDR3 protein, CDR3 DNA. A D gene is named only where the DNA matches it firmly. Clone size is not always given. Where it is, it says once, few, many or a class for expanded clones.

>NA|NA|TRBV6-1|TRBJ2-5
CASNHVGQETQYF
TGTGCCAGCAACCATGTGGGCCAAGAGACCCAGTACTTC
>NA|TRBD1|TRBV10-3|TRBJ1-3
CAISEGDRLFGNTIYF
TGTGCCATCAGTGAGGGGGACAGACTTTTTGGAAACACCATATATTTT
>NA|NA|TRBV6-1|TRBJ1-1
CASRVGGSGNTEAFF
TGTGCCAGCAGGGTGGGGGGATCAGGGAACACTGAAGCTTTCTTT
>few|NA|TRBV6-1|TRBJ2-7
CATRQLGEQYF
TGTGCCACTAGACAGCTTGGGGAGCAGTACTTC
>NA|NA|TRBV5-5|TRBJ1-1
CASSLGVMDTEAFF
TGTGCCAGCAGCCTTGGGGTCATGGACACTGAAGCTTTCTTT
>few|NA|TRBV28|TRBJ1-5
CATSRAAGYQPQHF
TGTGCCACCAGCCGGGCCGCTGGATATCAGCCCCAGCATTTT
>once|TRBD1|TRBV6-5|TRBJ2-7
CASSYSRDREYF
TGTGCCAGCAGTTACTCTCGGGACAGGGAATACTTC
>NA|NA|TRBV7-3|TRBJ2-1
CASSLMGSSNEQFF
TGTGCCAGCAGCTTAATGGGGTCTTCCAATGAGCAGTTCTTC
>NA|NA|TRBV6-6|TRBJ2-1
CASRPNGGNEQFF
TGTGCCAGCAGGCCCAACGGAGGCAATGAGCAGTTCTTC
>NA|NA|TRBV27|TRBJ2-3
CASSLRTTGLGADTQYF
TGTGCCAGCAGTTTACGTACGACAGGTCTTGGGGCAGATACGCAGTATTTT
>few|NA|TRBV30|TRBJ1-4
CAWNRATNEKLFF
TGTGCCTGGAACAGAGCAACTAATGAAAAACTGTTTTTT
>NA|NA|TRBV28|TRBJ1-5
CASSLLGNQPQHF
TGTGCCAGCAGTTTATTGGGTAATCAGCCCCAGCATTTT